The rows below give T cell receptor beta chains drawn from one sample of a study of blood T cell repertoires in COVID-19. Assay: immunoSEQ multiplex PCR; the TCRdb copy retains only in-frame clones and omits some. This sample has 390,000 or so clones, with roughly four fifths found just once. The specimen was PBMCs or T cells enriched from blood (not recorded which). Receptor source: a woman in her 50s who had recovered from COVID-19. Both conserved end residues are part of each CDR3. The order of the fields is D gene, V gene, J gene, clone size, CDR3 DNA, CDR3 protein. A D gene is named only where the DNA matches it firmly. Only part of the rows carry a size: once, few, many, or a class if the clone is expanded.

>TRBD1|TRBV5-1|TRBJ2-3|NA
TGCGCCAGCAATAACAGGGGTACAGATACGCAGTATTTT
CASNNRGTDTQYF
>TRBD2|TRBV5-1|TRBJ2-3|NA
TGCGCCAGCAGCCTGGGGAGCGGGGGAGCAGATACGCAGTATTTT
CASSLGSGGADTQYF
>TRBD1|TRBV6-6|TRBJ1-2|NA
TGTGCCAGCAGTTCACGACAGGGGCTGGCGGGGGGCTACACCTTC
CASSSRQGLAGGYTF
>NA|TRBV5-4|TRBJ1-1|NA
TGTGCCAGCAGCTTGGGATTACAGGCAGGTGACACTGAAGCTTTCTTT
CASSLGLQAGDTEAFF
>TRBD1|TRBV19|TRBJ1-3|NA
TGTGCCAGTAGCCAGTACAGGGGGCCGGGAAACACCATATATTTT
CASSQYRGPGNTIYF
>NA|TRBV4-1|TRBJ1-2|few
TGCGCCAGCAGCCAAGTCTCCCGTGATGGCTACACCTTC
CASSQVSRDGYTF
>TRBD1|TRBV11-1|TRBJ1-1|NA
TGTGCCAGCAGCGAGAACAGGGGGGGGACTGAAGCTTTCTTT
CASSENRGGTEAFF
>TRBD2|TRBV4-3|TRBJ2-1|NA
TGCGCCAGCAGCCGCCTAGCGGGAACAAATGAGCAGTTCTTC
CASSRLAGTNEQFF
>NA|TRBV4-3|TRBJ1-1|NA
TGCGCCAGCAGCCAAGATGACAGGCTGGACACTGAAGCTTTCTTT
CASSQDDRLDTEAFF
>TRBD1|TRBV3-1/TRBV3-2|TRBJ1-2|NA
TGTGCCAGCAGCCAGACAGGGGGCAACTATGGCTACACCTTC
CASSQTGGNYGYTF
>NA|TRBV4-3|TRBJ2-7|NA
TGCGCCAGCAGCCAAGATAACGGGTTGGGCTACGAGCAGTACTTC
CASSQDNGLGYEQYF
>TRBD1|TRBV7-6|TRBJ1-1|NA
TGTGCCAGCAGCGCGACGACAGGGTTGAACACTGAAGCTTTCTTT
CASSATTGLNTEAFF
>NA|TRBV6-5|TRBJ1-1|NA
TGTGCCAGCAGTTACTCGACAGGTCAGGTCTCTGAAGCTTTCTTT
CASSYSTGQVSEAFF
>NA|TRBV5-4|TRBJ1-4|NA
TGTGCCAGCAGCTTGGGAGGTTCAGCCGGAAAACTGTTTTTT
CASSLGGSAGKLFF
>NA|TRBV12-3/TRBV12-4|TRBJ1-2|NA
TGTGCCAGCAGTTTACGGGACTATGGCTACACCTTC
CASSLRDYGYTF
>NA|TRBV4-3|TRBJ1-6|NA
TGCGCCAGCAGCCAAGAGGGAATCGGGGTGCCACCCCTCCACTTT
CASSQEGIGVPPLHF
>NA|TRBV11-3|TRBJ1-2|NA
TGTGCCAGCAGCTTAGATTGGACAGATGGCTACACCTTC
CASSLDWTDGYTF
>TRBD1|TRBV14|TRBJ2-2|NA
TGTGCCAGCAGCTCTCGACAGGGATACACCGGGGAGCTGTTTTTT
CASSSRQGYTGELFF
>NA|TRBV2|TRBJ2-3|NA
TGTGCCAGCAGCGACTATCGGCGGACTGGGTTGACAGATACGCAGTATTTT
CASSDYRRTGLTDTQYF
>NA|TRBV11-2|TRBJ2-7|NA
TGTGCCAGCAGCTTAGAAGACAGGCTCCCCGTCTACGAGCAGTACTTC
CASSLEDRLPVYEQYF
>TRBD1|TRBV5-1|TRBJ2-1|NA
TGCGCCAGCAGCCCGTCACCGGGACAGGAGGGACTCATACGGCTCTTC
CASSPSPGQEGLIRLF
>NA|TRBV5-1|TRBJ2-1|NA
TGCGCCAGCAGCCCCAGGGTGGCCTACAATGAGCAGTTCTTC
CASSPRVAYNEQFF
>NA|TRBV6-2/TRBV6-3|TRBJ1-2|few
TGTGCCAGCAGTTATCGGGGGTACTATGGCTACACCTTC
CASSYRGYYGYTF
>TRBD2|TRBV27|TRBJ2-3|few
TGTGCCAGCAAGGCTAGCGGGGGGGCCGGAGATACGCAGTATTTT
CASKASGGAGDTQYF
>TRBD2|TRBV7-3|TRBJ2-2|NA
TGTGCCAGCAGCTTAGGTGGAGCGGGGACCGGGGAGCTGTTTTTT
CASSLGGAGTGELFF
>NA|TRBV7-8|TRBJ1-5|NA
TGTGCCAGCAGCCTCCCTCCGGGGCCCCAGCATTTT
CASSLPPGPQHF
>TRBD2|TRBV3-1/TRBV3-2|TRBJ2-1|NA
TGTGCCAGCAGCCTGACTAGCGGGGCTTACAATGAGCAGTTCTTC
CASSLTSGAYNEQFF
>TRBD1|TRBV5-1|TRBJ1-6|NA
TGCGCCAGCAGCACTAGACAGGGTGGGTTATCACCCCTCCACTTT
CASSTRQGGLSPLHF
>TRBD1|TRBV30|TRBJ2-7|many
TGTGCCTGGAACTTCGGGGACAGAACCTACGAGCAGTACTTC
CAWNFGDRTYEQYF
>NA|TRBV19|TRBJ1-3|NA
TGTGCCAGTAGTATTGGATCGGGGGCTGGAAACACCATATATTTT
CASSIGSGAGNTIYF
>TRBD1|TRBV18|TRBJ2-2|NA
TGTGCCAGCTCACTTCGGACAGGGACAAACACCGGGGAGCTGTTTTTT
CASSLRTGTNTGELFF
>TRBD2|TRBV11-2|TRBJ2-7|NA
TGTGCCAGCAGCTTAGGTACTAGCGGGAGCTACGAGCAGTACTTC
CASSLGTSGSYEQYF
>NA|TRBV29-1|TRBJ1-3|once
TGCAGCGCTGTAGTCGGGGACACCATATATTTT
CSAVVGDTIYF
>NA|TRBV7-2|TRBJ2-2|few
TGTGCCAGCGGGCCGACGCGGGGCACCGGGGAGCTGTTTTTT
CASGPTRGTGELFF
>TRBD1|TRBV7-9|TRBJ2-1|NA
TGTGCCAGCAGCGCGGGACAGGGGGGTTACAATGAGCAGTTCTTC
CASSAGQGGYNEQFF
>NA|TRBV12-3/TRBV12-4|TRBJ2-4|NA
TGTGCCAGCAGTTTCAGTGGGACACACATTCAGTACTTC
CASSFSGTHIQYF
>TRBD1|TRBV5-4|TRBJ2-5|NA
TGTGCCAGCAGCGTAAGGGACAGGGGGCCTCGGGAGACCCAGTACTTC
CASSVRDRGPRETQYF
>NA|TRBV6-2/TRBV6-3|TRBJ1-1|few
TGTGCCAGCAGTTATCAAGGACAGACGATAAACACTGAAGCTTTCTTT
CASSYQGQTINTEAFF
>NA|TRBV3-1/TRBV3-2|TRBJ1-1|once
TGTGCCAGCAGCCATTACACAGGGAGTGTCACTGAAGCTTTCTTT
CASSHYTGSVTEAFF
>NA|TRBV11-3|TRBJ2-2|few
TGTGCCAGCAGCTCCCCCACGGGGGTCACCGGGGAGCTGTTTTTT
CASSSPTGVTGELFF
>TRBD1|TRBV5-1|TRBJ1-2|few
TGCGCCAGCAGCCCGGATGGACAGGGATACTATGGCTACACCTTC
CASSPDGQGYYGYTF
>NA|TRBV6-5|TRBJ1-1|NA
TGTGCCAGCAGTTACTCTGGGCGCACTGAAGCTTTCTTT
CASSYSGRTEAFF
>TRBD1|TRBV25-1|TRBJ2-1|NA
TGTGCCAGCATAAGGACAGGGGCTAATGAGCAGTTCTTC
CASIRTGANEQFF
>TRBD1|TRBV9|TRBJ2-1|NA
TGTGCCAGCAGCGTATCTCAATCCGGGACAGGGGACAATGAGCAGTTCTTC
CASSVSQSGTGDNEQFF